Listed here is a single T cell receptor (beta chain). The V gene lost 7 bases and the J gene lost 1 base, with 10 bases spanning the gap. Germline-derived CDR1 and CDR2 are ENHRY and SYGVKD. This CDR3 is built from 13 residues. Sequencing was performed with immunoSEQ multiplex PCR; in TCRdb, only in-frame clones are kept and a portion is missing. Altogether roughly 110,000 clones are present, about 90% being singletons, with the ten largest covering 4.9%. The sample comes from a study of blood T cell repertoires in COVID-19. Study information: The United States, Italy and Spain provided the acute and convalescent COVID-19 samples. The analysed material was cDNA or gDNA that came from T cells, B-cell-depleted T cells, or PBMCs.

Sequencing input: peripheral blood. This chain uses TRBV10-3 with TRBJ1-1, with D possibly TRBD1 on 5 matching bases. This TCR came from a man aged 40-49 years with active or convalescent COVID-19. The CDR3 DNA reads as TGTGCCATCACCGAACAGGAGAACACTGAAGCTTTCTTT. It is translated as CAITEQENTEAFF.